The 20 T cell receptor beta chains presented below share a single source sample, sequenced in a study of somatic mutations in cytotoxic T cells in rheumatoid arthritis. TCRdb's table, derived via immunoSEQ multiplex PCR, lists solely in-frame clones and lacks some. Of 6,000 to 7,000 clones detected, approximately 67% appear once; the ten largest clones hold around 38%. Sequencing used CD8+ T cells sorted from blood. These receptors were collected from a woman aged 45-65 years in good health.

J is TRBJ2-7 and V is TRBV5-4; D unresolved. This CDR3 region has 13 residues. V lost 4 bases, J lost 0 bases, and 8 bases lay in between. Per germline, CDR1 SGHNT and CDR2 YYREEE (reference sequence). The CDR3 loop reads CASSADISYEQYF. As DNA, the CDR3 is TGTGCCAGCAGCGCCGACATCTCCTACGAGCAGTACTTC.

This chain uses TRBV6-5 with TRBJ2-1, with 13 nucleotides matching TRBD2. Germline CDR1 and CDR2: MNHEY and SVGAGI. CDR3 length equals 14 residues. With 6 bases clipped from V and 6 bases from J, the junction kept 2 bases outside the gene matches. The chain's CDR3 is CASRTSGGSNEQFF. The CDR3 DNA reads TGTGCCAGCAGGACTAGCGGGGGGAGCAATGAGCAGTTCTTC.

This clone appeared a single time. The rearrangement uses TRBV4-1 and TRBJ2-5; 9 positions match TRBD1. The CDR3 runs 17 residues. Germline V CDR1 and CDR2: MGHRA, YSYEKL. The ends lost 0 bases at V and 4 bases at J; junction bases unmatched: 9. DNA for the CDR3: TGCGCCAGCAGCCAAGATGCGACAGGGGGTGGGGGAGAGACCCAGTACTTC. It translates to CASSQDATGGGGETQYF.

The chain combines TRBV27 with TRBJ2-1; 10 nucleotides align to TRBD2. Germline V CDR1 and CDR2: MNHEY, SMNVEV (reference sequence). V lost 4 bases and J lost 7; bases outside the gene matches: 13. The CDR3 sequence is 17 residues long. The CDR3 sequence: CASSSLFSGGAKNEQFF. CDR3 in DNA: TGTGCCAGCAGTTCCCTCTTCAGCGGGGGGGCCAAGAATGAGCAGTTCTTC.

The rearrangement joins TRBV14 to TRBJ2-7; D ambiguous. V lost 4 bases, J lost 3 bases, and 13 bases lay in between. The length of the CDR3 is 14 residues. Per germline, CDR1 SGHDN and CDR2 FVKESK. The CDR3: CASSPGVELYEQYF. CDR3 bases: TGTGCCAGCAGCCCAGGCGTTGAGCTCTACGAGCAGTACTTC.

This clone was picked up a small number of times. The V gene is TRBV2, the J gene TRBJ2-7, with D perhaps TRBD1 (6 bases). Trimming removed 8 bases at V and 4 bases at J, with 15 bases between. Germline values: CDR1 SNHLY, CDR2 FYNNEI. The CDR3 is 13 residues long. The CDR3 region is CASGWTELYEQYF. Here the CDR3 DNA reads TGTGCCAGCGGCTGGACAGAGTTGTACGAGCAGTACTTC.

By its share, this clone is medium-sized (0.01 to 0.1%). CDR3: CASSSWGGEYEQYF. Here the CDR3 DNA reads TGTGCCAGCAGCTCCTGGGGGGGGGAATACGAGCAGTACTTC. The rearrangement uses TRBV11-3 and TRBJ2-7; 7 bases agree with TRBD2. In germline, CDR1 is SGHNT, CDR2 YENEEA. CDR3 length: 14 amino acids. V was clipped by 4 bases and J by 4 bases; unmatched bases: 7.

The chain recombines TRBV7-3 with TRBJ1-3; 10 positions match TRBD1. Germline CDR1 is SGHTA and CDR2 is FQGTGA. The CDR3 loop spans 17 amino acids. Germline trimming cut 4 bases from V and 9 bases from J; bases unmatched to any gene: 15. The CDR3 is CASSSGSPGQGFSTIYF. The CDR3 coding sequence is TGTGCCAGCAGCTCGGGGTCGCCGGGACAGGGGTTTTCCACCATATATTTT.

The chain uses TRBV19 and TRBJ1-1; D remains unclear. V was clipped by 2 bases and J by 0 bases, with 4 bases between them. The CDR3 is 13 amino acids. Germline V gives CDR1 LNHDA, CDR2 SQIVND (reference sequence). The CDR3 nucleotides read TGTGCCAGTAGTATATCGGTGAACACTGAAGCTTTCTTT. It codes for CASSISVNTEAFF.

V gene TRBV2 combines with J gene TRBJ1-1; D call uncertain. CDR1 and CDR2 from the germline V gene are SNHLY and FYNNEI. V gave up 2 bases and J gave up 3 bases, with 13 bases separating them. The length of the CDR3 is 15 residues. CDR3 residues: CASSERHGLDTEAFF. CDR3 nucleotides: TGTGCCAGCAGTGAAAGACACGGTTTGGACACTGAAGCTTTCTTT.

This clone occurred a few times. The V and J genes are TRBV29-1 and TRBJ2-2; TRBD2 agrees at 13 bases. The germline gives CDR1 SQVTM, CDR2 ANQGSEA. Trimming cost V 7 bases and J 5 bases; bases outside gene matches: 4. The CDR3 length is 14 residues. The CDR3 loop reads CSATSGGWTGELFF. In DNA form, the CDR3 reads TGCAGCGCGACTAGCGGGGGGTGGACCGGGGAGCTGTTTTTT.

This clone was counted once. This sequence joins TRBV19 and TRBJ1-3; TRBD1 might be the D (5 bases). Germline CDR1 is LNHDA and CDR2 is SQIVND (reference sequence). This CDR3 comprises 13 residues. V dropped 8 bases and J dropped 0 bases, with 8 bases sitting between them. Here the CDR3 reads CASDSLSGNTIYF. The CDR3 nucleotides are TGTGCCAGTGACAGCCTCTCTGGAAACACCATATATTTT.

The chain combines TRBV5-5 with TRBJ2-2; 11 bases are a match to TRBD2. Per the germline V gene, CDR1 is SGHKS and CDR2 is YYEKEE (reference sequence). Losses at the gene ends were 7 bases for V and 5 bases for J; bases not matched to a gene: 7. This CDR3 contains 15 residues. The CDR3 DNA reads as TGTGCCAGCGCCGCTAGCGGGGGGCGTACCGGGGAGCTGTTTTTT. It encodes CASAASGGRTGELFF.

This chain links TRBV9 with TRBJ1-1; the D is unclear. CDR1 is SGDLS, CDR2 YYNGEE, per germline. This CDR3 comprises 13 residues. Deletions cut 0 bases from V and 6 bases from J, with 9 bases between. This chain's CDR3 is CASSVEEGPEAFF. CDR3 in DNA: TGTGCCAGCAGCGTAGAGGAGGGCCCTGAAGCTTTCTTT.

V and J are TRBV9 and TRBJ1-5, with a tentative D call TRBD1 (5 bases). The CDR3 length is 15 residues. V dropped 0 bases and J dropped 6 bases, with 13 bases sitting between them. The germline V gene has CDR1 SGDLS and CDR2 YYNGEE. The DNA of the CDR3 is TGTGCCAGCAGCGTAGGAGACGCGGGGGGTCAGCCCCAGCATTTT. Translation: CASSVGDAGGQPQHF.

This clone was recorded a few times. V usage is TRBV4-3 and J usage is TRBJ2-3; 12 bases agree with TRBD2. The germline V gene has CDR1 LGHNA and CDR2 YSLEER. The length of the CDR3 is 17 residues. V lost 2 bases, J lost 3 bases, and 6 bases stayed unmatched. Written as DNA, the CDR3 is TGCGCCAGCAGCCAATATACTAGCGGGGGGCTTACAGATACGCAGTATTTT. It encodes CASSQYTSGGLTDTQYF.

This chain connects TRBV5-1 to TRBJ1-2; D is unclear. The CDR3 sequence is 13 residues long. Germline V gene data show CDR1 as SGHRS and CDR2 as YFSETQ. The ends were cut back, 0 bases at V and 8 bases at J, with 11 bases in the middle. In nucleotides, the CDR3 is TGCGCCAGCAGCTTGGTACAGAAAGGCGGCTACACCTTC. Translation gives CASSLVQKGGYTF.

V and J are TRBV4-2 and TRBJ2-7; 14 nucleotides line up with TRBD2. J lost 0 bases, V lost 4 bases, and 8 bases had no gene match. The germline V gene encodes CDR1 LGHNA and CDR2 YNFKEQ. The CDR3 spans 18 residues. The CDR3 DNA reads as TGTGCCAGCAGCCCATGGACTAGCGGGGGGCCAGGCTCCTACGAGCAGTACTTC. Protein: CASSPWTSGGPGSYEQYF.

This chain joins TRBV5-4 and TRBJ1-2; 11 positions agree with TRBD1. This CDR3 spans 14 amino acids. Germline assignment: CDR1 SGHNT and CDR2 YYREEE (reference sequence). Trimming took 3 bases from V and 13 from J; bases not matched to a gene: 11. CDR3 sequence: CASSSRDRGNDCTF. CDR3 in DNA: TGTGCCAGCAGCTCCCGGGACAGGGGGAACGACTGCACCTTC.

This clone was observed a handful of times. The chain combines TRBV5-6 with TRBJ2-7; 8 nucleotides agree with TRBD2. Per germline, CDR1 SGHDT and CDR2 YYEEEE. After removal of 4 bases from V and 1 base from J, the junction contained 7 bases not matched to a gene. CDR3 size: 15 residues. This CDR3 reads CASSVAGGGSYEQYF. The CDR3 DNA is TGTGCCAGCAGCGTAGCCGGGGGGGGGTCCTACGAGCAGTACTTC.